This TCR beta chain was recovered during a study of neurological immune-mediated disorders. General observations from the study: The greatest TCR clonal expansion occurred in HTLV-1-associated myelopathy and the least in multiple sclerosis, which fell below healthy controls.

Sorted libraries used approximately 910,000 CD4+ or CD8+ T cells. The table lists this clonotype with many counts. Its specificity is unknown. Synthesis of cDNA used 5'RACE (with 10-nucleotide random UMIs). Every sequencing run generated over 180 million TCR-beta sequences from 15-18 subjects. One entry per CDR3 protein, called by TCRdb with MiXCR from the 5' RACE reads. The sample carries roughly 30,000 distinct CDR3 sequences, under 6% recorded once. The CDR3 contains 12 residues. Germline CDR1 is SQVTM and CDR2 is ANQGSEA. This chain connects TRBV29-1 to TRBJ2-3; 12 bases match TRBD2. The TCR comes from a woman aged 45-65 years in good health. Specimen: CD4+ T cells from blood. CDR3 protein: CVTSGSEDTQYF. The CDR3 DNA reads as TGCGTGACTAGCGGGAGTGAAGATACGCAGTATTTT.